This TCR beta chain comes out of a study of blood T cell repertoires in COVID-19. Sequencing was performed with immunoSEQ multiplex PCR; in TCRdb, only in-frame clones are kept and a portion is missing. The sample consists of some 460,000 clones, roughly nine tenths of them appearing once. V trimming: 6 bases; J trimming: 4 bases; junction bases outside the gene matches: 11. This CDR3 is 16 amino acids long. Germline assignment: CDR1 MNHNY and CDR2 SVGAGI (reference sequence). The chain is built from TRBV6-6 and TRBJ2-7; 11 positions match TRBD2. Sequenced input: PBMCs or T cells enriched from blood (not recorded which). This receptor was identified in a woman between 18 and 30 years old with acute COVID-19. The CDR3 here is CASSRPLAGGHYEQYF. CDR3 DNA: TGTGCCAGCAGCCGTCCCCTAGCGGGGGGCCATTACGAGCAGTACTTC.